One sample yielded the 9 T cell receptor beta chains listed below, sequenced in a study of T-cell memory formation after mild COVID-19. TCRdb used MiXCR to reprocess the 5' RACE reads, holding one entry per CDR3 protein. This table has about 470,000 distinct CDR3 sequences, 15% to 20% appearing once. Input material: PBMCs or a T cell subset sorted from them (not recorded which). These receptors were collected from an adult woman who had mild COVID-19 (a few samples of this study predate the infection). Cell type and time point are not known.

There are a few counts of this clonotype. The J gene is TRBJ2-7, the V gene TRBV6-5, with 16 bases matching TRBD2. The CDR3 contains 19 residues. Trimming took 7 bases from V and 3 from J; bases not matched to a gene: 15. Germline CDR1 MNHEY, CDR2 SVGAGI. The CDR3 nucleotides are TGTGCCAGCATCAAAACCCCGGGACTAGCGGGAGGGGGAGGCTACGAGCAGTACTTC. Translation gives CASIKTPGLAGGGGYEQYF.

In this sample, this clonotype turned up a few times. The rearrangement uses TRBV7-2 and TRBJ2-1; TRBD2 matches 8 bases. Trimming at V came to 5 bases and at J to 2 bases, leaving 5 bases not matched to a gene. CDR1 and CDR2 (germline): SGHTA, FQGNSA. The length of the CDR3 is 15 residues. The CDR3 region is CASSRLASAYNEQFF. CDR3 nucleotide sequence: TGTGCCAGCAGCCGACTAGCGTCCGCCTACAATGAGCAGTTCTTC.

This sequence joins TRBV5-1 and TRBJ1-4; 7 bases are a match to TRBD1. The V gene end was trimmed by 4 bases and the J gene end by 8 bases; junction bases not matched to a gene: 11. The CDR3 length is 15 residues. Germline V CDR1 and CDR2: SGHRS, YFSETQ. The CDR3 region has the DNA TGCGCCAGCAGCGTAACAGGGGCTATTTCCGAAAAACTGTTTTTT. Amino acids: CASSVTGAISEKLFF.

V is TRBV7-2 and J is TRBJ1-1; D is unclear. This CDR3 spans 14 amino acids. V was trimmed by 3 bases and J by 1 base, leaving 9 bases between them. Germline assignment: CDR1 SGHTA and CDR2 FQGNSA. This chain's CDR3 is CASSFLGRNTEAFF. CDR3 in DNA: TGTGCCAGCAGCTTTCTCGGAAGGAACACTGAAGCTTTCTTT.

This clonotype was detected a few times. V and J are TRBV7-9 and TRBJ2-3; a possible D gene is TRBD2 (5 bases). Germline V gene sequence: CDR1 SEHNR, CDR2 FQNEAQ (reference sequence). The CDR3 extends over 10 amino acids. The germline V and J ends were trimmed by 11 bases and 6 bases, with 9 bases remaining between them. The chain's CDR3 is CAGGVDTQYF. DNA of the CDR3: TGTGCCGGAGGAGTGGATACGCAGTATTTT.

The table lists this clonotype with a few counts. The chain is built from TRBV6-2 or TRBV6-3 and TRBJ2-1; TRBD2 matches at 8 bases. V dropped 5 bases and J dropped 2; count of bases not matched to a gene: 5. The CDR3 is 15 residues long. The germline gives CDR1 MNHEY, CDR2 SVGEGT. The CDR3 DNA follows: TGTGCCAGCAGTCCAGCGGGAGAGCCCTACAATGAGCAGTTCTTC. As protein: CASSPAGEPYNEQFF.

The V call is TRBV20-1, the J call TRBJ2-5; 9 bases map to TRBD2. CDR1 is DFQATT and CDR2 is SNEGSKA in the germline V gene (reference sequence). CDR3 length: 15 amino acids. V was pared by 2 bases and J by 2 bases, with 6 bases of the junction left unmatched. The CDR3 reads CSARPLAGKQETQYF. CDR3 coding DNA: TGCAGTGCTAGACCCCTAGCGGGGAAGCAAGAGACCCAGTACTTC.

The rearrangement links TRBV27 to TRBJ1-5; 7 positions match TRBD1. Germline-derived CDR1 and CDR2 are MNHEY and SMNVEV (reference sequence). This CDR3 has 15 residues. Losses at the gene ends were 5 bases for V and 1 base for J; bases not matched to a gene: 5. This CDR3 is CASSREGASNQPQHF. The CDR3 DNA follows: TGTGCCAGCAGTAGGGAGGGGGCGAGCAATCAGCCCCAGCATTTT.

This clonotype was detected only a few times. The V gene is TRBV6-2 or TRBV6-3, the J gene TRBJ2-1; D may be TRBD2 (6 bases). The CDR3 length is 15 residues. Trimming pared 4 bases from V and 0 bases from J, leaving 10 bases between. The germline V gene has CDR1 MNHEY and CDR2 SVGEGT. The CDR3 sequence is CASSLASVSYNEQFF. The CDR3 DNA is TGTGCCAGCAGTTTGGCTAGCGTCTCCTACAATGAGCAGTTCTTC.